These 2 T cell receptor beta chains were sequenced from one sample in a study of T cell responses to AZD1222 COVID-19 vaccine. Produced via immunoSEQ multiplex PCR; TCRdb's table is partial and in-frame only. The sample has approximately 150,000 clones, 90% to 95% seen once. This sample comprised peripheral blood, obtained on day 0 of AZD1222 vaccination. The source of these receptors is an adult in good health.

This CDR3 reads CAGLRAAGGFQETQYF. The CDR3 DNA reads as TGTGCCGGGTTGAGGGCAGCGGGAGGCTTCCAAGAGACCCAGTACTTC. The chain carries TRBV7-9 and TRBJ2-5, with TRBD2 identical over 9 bases. V lost 11 bases to trimming and J lost 1 base; unmatched junction nucleotides: 14. Germline-derived CDR1 and CDR2 are SEHNR and FQNEAQ (reference sequence). This CDR3 is built from 16 residues. Full variable domain (missing parts from reference TRBV7-9 and TRBJ2-5): DTGVSQNPRHKITKRGQNVTFRCDPISEHNRLYWYRQTLGQGPEFLTYFQNEAQLEKSRLLSDRFSAERPKGSFSTLEIQRTEQGDSAMYLCAGLRAAGGFQETQYFGPGTRLLVL.

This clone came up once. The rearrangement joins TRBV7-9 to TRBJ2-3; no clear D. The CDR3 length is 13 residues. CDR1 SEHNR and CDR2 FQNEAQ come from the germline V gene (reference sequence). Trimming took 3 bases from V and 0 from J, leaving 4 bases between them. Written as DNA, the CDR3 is TGTGCCAGCAGCTTGGTTAGCACAGATACGCAGTATTTT. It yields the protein CASSLVSTDTQYF.